The 31 T cell receptor beta chains listed next were all sequenced from one sample in a study of cytomegalovirus exposure and HLA in healthy donors. The primer mix had 60 Vbeta and 13 Jbeta primers. Measured with immunoSEQ multiplex PCR; TCRdb has only the in-frame clones, and not every one. Of about 140,000 clones detected, 65% to 80% appear once; the ten largest clones hold 3.5% to 5%. The sequencing input was PBMCs. The receptors stem from a male donor in good health and CMV-seronegative.

The sample holds a few counts of this clone. One end of the junction fails to match germline, which may point to a read error. The V call is TRBV5-6, the J call TRBJ2-4; a weak D match, TRBD1 (5 bases). From germline, CDR1 is SGHDT and CDR2 YYEEEE. The CDR3 extends over 18 amino acids. This CDR3 reads CASSSQGPSSFSKNSQYF. The CDR3 region has the DNA TGTGCCAGCAGCTCCCAGGGTCCCTCCTCTTTTAGCAAAAACAGTCAGTACTTC.

The chain employs TRBV7-2 and TRBJ2-7; D gene uncertain. CDR1 and CDR2 from the germline V gene are SGHTA and FQGNSA. With 1 base removed from V and 3 bases from J, the gap between germline ends came to 10 bases. The CDR3 spans 14 residues. This chain's CDR3 is CASSLDPHYYEQYF. The CDR3 bases are TGTGCCAGCAGCTTAGATCCCCACTACTACGAGCAGTACTTC.

This chain uses TRBV5-8 with TRBJ2-2, with D perhaps matching TRBD2 (7 bases). The V gene lost 2 bases and the J gene lost 3 bases, with 11 bases spanning the gap. The CDR3 contains 15 residues. Germline assignment: CDR1 SGHTS and CDR2 YDEGEE. The CDR3 coding sequence is TGTGCCAGCAGCTTCGGGGGGACATACACCGGGGAGCTGTTTTTT. Residues: CASSFGGTYTGELFF.

The CDR3, as DNA: TGTGCCAGCAGCTCTGACAGGCACAATATGAACACTGAAGCTTTCTTT. Its protein product is CASSSDRHNMNTEAFF. The chain combines TRBV7-6 with TRBJ1-1; D is possibly TRBD1 (6 bases). V lost 4 bases to trimming and J lost 0 bases, with 15 bases between them. The CDR3 spans 16 residues. From germline, CDR1 is SGHVS and CDR2 FNYEAQ.

This clone was observed a single time. This chain joins TRBV16 and TRBJ1-5, with TRBD1 as a possible D gene (6 bases). V shed 3 bases and J shed 5 bases, with 17 bases lying between them. The CDR3 is 16 amino acids. CDR1 and CDR2 from the germline V gene are KGHSY and FQNENV. CDR3 region: CASSHIGAGADQPQHF. The CDR3 DNA follows: TGTGCCAGCAGCCACATAGGGGCAGGGGCCGATCAGCCCCAGCATTTT.

The V call is TRBV7-2, the J call TRBJ2-3, with TRBD1 matching over 9 bases. Germline V gene sequence: CDR1 SGHTA, CDR2 FQGNSA. The CDR3 is 17 residues long. V lost 6 bases, J lost 1 base, and 11 bases stayed unmatched. CDR3 nucleotide sequence: TGTGCCAGCAGGGGGGGGCTAAGGACAGGGGGCACAGATACGCAGTATTTT. This codes for CASRGGLRTGGTDTQYF. The full variable domain, rest sourced from reference TRBV7-2 and TRBJ2-3, is GAGVSQSPSNKVTEKGKDVELRCDPISGHTALYWYRQSLGQGLEFLIYFQGNSAPDKSGLPSDRFSAERTGGSVSTLTIQRTQQEDSAVYLCASRGGLRTGGTDTQYFGPGTRLTVL.

The chain is built from TRBV7-9 and TRBJ1-2, with a possible D match to TRBD1 (5 bases). V dropped 7 bases and J dropped 0 bases, with 12 bases sitting between them. CDR1 is SEHNR and CDR2 is FQNEAQ in the germline V gene (reference sequence). The CDR3 runs to 14 residues. The CDR3 DNA reads as TGTGCCAGCACCCTACAGGCTACTAACTATGGCTACACCTTC. Protein sequence: CASTLQATNYGYTF.

This clone was recorded once. The rearrangement links TRBV7-6 to TRBJ1-1, with D tentatively TRBD1 (5 bases). The V gene's germline CDR1 is SGHVS and CDR2 FNYEAQ. The CDR3 totals 16 residues. Trimming shortened V by 0 bases and J by 4 bases, and 15 bases separated the two germline ends. The CDR3 loop is CASSLAREGLGTEAFF. In nucleotides, the CDR3 is TGTGCCAGCAGCTTAGCGCGGGAGGGGCTGGGCACTGAAGCTTTCTTT.

The chain uses TRBV30 and TRBJ2-3; D unresolved. The CDR3 spans 13 residues. Trimming took off 1 base at V and 0 bases at J, with 5 bases between the two ends. CDR1 is GTSNPN, CDR2 SVGIG, per germline (reference sequence). CDR3 sequence (DNA): TGTGCCTGGAGTGAACTAAGCACAGATACGCAGTATTTT. Its protein is CAWSELSTDTQYF.

The chain has TRBV19 and TRBJ1-4, with D possibly being TRBD1 (5 bases). Germline V gene sequence: CDR1 LNHDA, CDR2 SQIVND (reference sequence). The CDR3 is 14 amino acids. V lost 3 bases, J lost 7 bases, and 12 bases lay in between. CDR3 bases: TGTGCCAGTAGTATTGTATCTAGGGGTGAAAAACTGTTTTTT. Translation gives CASSIVSRGEKLFF.

V and J are TRBV7-8 and TRBJ2-3; D might be TRBD2 (6 bases). CDR3 size: 16 residues. V was pared by 1 base and J by 6 bases, with 17 bases between. Germline V gene data show CDR1 as SGHVS and CDR2 as FQNEAQ. The chain's CDR3 is CASSLGQRVGGDTQYF. In nucleotides, the CDR3 is TGTGCCAGCAGCTTAGGGCAGCGGGTCGGTGGGGATACGCAGTATTTT.

This chain links TRBV28 with TRBJ1-2, with D unclear. CDR1 is MDHEN, CDR2 SYDVKM, per germline. Trimming took 7 bases from V and 8 from J, leaving 17 bases between them. This CDR3 is 13 amino acids long. The CDR3 DNA reads TGTGCCAGCACCTCGGACGGATCGGGAGGCTACACCTTC. It translates to CASTSDGSGGYTF.

The chain joins TRBV29-1 to TRBJ1-1, with a weak D call TRBD1 (6 bases). V was pared by 5 bases and J by 1 base, with 14 bases between. The germline V gene has CDR1 SQVTM and CDR2 ANQGSEA. This CDR3 has 14 amino acids. The CDR3 bases are TGCAGCGTTCGTATGCAGGGGCCGAACACTGAAGCTTTCTTT. This codes for CSVRMQGPNTEAFF.

This clone was seen just once. The chain is built from TRBV19 and TRBJ2-5; 15 bases match TRBD2. The CDR3 runs to 13 residues. CDR1 is LNHDA and CDR2 is SQIVND in the germline V gene (reference sequence). V trimming: 9 bases; J trimming: 5 bases; junction bases outside the gene matches: 1. For the CDR3, the DNA is TGTGCCAGCGGGACTAGCGGGGGGGAGACCCAGTACTTC. Its protein product is CASGTSGGETQYF.

The rearrangement links TRBV28 to TRBJ1-5; no clear D gene. The CDR3 extends over 14 amino acids. The germline V and J ends were trimmed by 0 bases and 1 base, with 4 bases remaining between them. Looked up from germline, CDR1 is MDHEN and CDR2 is SYDVKM. The CDR3 sequence: CASSLWESNQPQHF. CDR3 in DNA: TGTGCCAGCAGTTTATGGGAGAGCAATCAGCCCCAGCATTTT.

The chain uses TRBV7-9 and TRBJ1-4; TRBD1 matches at 10 bases. The junction had 4 bases not matched to a gene; V was cut back by 5 bases and J by 7 bases. The CDR3 has 14 residues. Per the germline V gene, CDR1 is SEHNR and CDR2 is FQNEAQ (reference sequence). The CDR3 DNA reads as TGTGCCAGCAGCCTAGGACAGGGGGGTGAAAAACTGTTTTTT. It yields the protein CASSLGQGGEKLFF.

The chain joins TRBV4-1 to TRBJ2-3; TRBD1 matches at 7 bases. The CDR3 has 16 residues. Looked up from germline, CDR1 is MGHRA and CDR2 is YSYEKL. The trim removed 3 bases at V and 0 bases at J, leaving 6 bases unmatched. CDR3 nucleotide sequence: TGCGCCAGCAGCCAGCAGGGGGTACCTAGCACAGATACGCAGTATTTT. It codes for CASSQQGVPSTDTQYF.

The genes are TRBV7-6 and TRBJ2-1; 8 bases fit TRBD1. Per the germline V gene, CDR1 is SGHVS and CDR2 is FNYEAQ. Trimming removed 5 bases from V and 4 bases from J; junction bases left unmatched: 13. CDR3 length: 17 residues. The CDR3 sequence: CASSGRKGQDLYNEQFF. The DNA for the CDR3 is TGTGCCAGCAGCGGCCGCAAGGGACAGGATCTTTACAATGAGCAGTTCTTC.

The gene calls are TRBV6-1 and TRBJ2-4, with 7 bases fitting TRBD1. The CDR3 is made up of 15 amino acids. Looked up from germline, CDR1 is MNHNS and CDR2 is SASEGT. Germline trimming cut 1 base from V and 5 bases from J; bases unmatched to any gene: 5. The CDR3 is CASSEGVGGQNIQYF. CDR3 nucleotide sequence: TGTGCCAGCAGTGAAGGGGTAGGGGGCCAAAACATTCAGTACTTC.

Notes on this clone: This same CDR3 is encoded by further DNA sequences in the sample. This chain uses TRBV11-2 with TRBJ2-7; 11 nucleotides agree with TRBD2. V trimming: 4 bases; J trimming: 7 bases; junction bases outside the gene matches: 6. CDR3 length: 14 amino acids. The germline gives CDR1 SGHAT, CDR2 FQNNGV. The CDR3 reads CASSSGTSGYEQYF. CDR3 bases: TGTGCCAGCAGCTCCGGGACTAGCGGTTATGAGCAGTACTTC.

The chain is built from TRBV7-2 and TRBJ1-3, with D uncertain. V lost 3 bases, J lost 5 bases, and 5 bases lay in between. The germline V gene has CDR1 SGHTA and CDR2 FQGNSA. The CDR3 has 12 amino acids. In DNA, the CDR3 is TGTGCCAGCAGCTTCTCCCGAAACACCATATATTTT. As protein: CASSFSRNTIYF.

This chain joins TRBV4-3 and TRBJ1-2; 7 bases fit TRBD1. This CDR3 has 17 amino acids. Germline V gene data show CDR1 as LGHNA and CDR2 as YSLEER. V shed 0 bases and J 4 bases; nucleotides not matched to a gene: 11. This CDR3 reads CASSQEGATGKFYGYTF. The CDR3 DNA is TGCGCCAGCAGCCAAGAAGGGGCGACAGGGAAATTCTATGGCTACACCTTC.

J is TRBJ2-1 and V is TRBV4-2; TRBD1 matches at 8 bases. Germline CDR1 LGHNA, CDR2 YNFKEQ. V dropped 3 bases and J dropped 6; count of bases not matched to a gene: 4. The CDR3 is made up of 14 amino acids. CDR3 residues: CASSQGQDSNEQFF. The CDR3 bases are TGTGCCAGCAGCCAGGGACAGGATTCCAATGAGCAGTTCTTC.

This clone has more than one count but fewer than ten. The CDR3 DNA follows: TGTGCCAGCAGCCAAGGAAGGAGCCTCTACGAGCAGTACTTC. It specifies CASSQGRSLYEQYF. V gene TRBV14 combines with J gene TRBJ2-7; D gene ambiguous. CDR3 length: 14 residues. V was cut by 1 base and J by 3 bases, with 10 bases left in between. The germline gives CDR1 SGHDN, CDR2 FVKESK.

The CDR3 reads CASSESQGMLAEAFF. The DNA of the CDR3 is TGCGCCAGCAGCGAATCACAGGGGATGCTGGCTGAAGCTTTCTTT. V gene TRBV5-1 combines with J gene TRBJ1-1; 7 nucleotides match TRBD1. The CDR3 is 15 residues long. The junction had 12 bases not matched to a gene; V was cut back by 4 bases and J by 6 bases. Germline V gene sequence: CDR1 SGHRS, CDR2 YFSETQ.

The chain joins TRBV6-6 to TRBJ2-5; TRBD2 is a possible D gene (6 bases). V lost 2 bases, J lost 4 bases, and 11 bases lay in between. The CDR3 loop spans 14 amino acids. CDR1 is MNHNY and CDR2 is SVGAGI in the germline V gene (reference sequence). The CDR3 spells CASSYPGVGETQYF. The CDR3 DNA reads as TGTGCCAGCAGTTACCCGGGGGTAGGAGAGACCCAGTACTTC.

The chain joins TRBV29-1 to TRBJ2-3, with 11 bases aligning to TRBD1. Germline trimming cut 8 bases from V and 6 bases from J; bases unmatched to any gene: 7. The CDR3 has 13 residues. Germline CDR1 reads SQVTM; CDR2 reads ANQGSEA. The CDR3 DNA reads TGCAGCCTTGGGGACAGGGGGATGGATACGCAGTATTTT. This sequence encodes CSLGDRGMDTQYF.

The chain links TRBV10-1 to TRBJ2-5, with 9 bases identical to TRBD2. Germline trimming cut 2 bases from V and 3 bases from J; bases unmatched to any gene: 4. Germline CDR1 is WNHNN and CDR2 is SYGVQD (reference sequence). The CDR3 spans 15 residues. CDR3 bases: TGCGCCAGCAGTGAGAGTAGCGGGAGTAAAGAGACCCAGTACTTC. This gives the protein CASSESSGSKETQYF.

The gene calls are TRBV27 and TRBJ1-3; D gene ambiguous. Between the trimmed V and J ends, which lost 5 bases and 3 bases, there was a span of 11 bases. The CDR3 is made up of 14 amino acids. CDR1 MNHEY and CDR2 SMNVEV come from the germline V gene (reference sequence). Here the CDR3 reads CASSPLEGGNTIYF. The CDR3 region has the DNA TGTGCCAGCAGTCCCCTAGAAGGTGGAAACACCATATATTTT.

CDR3 DNA: TGTGCCAGCAGTTCCACCGCAGGGCGCAATCAGCCCCAGCATTTT. Its translation: CASSSTAGRNQPQHF. This chain connects TRBV28 to TRBJ1-5, with D possibly matching TRBD1 (5 bases). The V and J ends lost 4 bases and 2 bases respectively, with 12 bases between them. The length of the CDR3 is 15 residues. CDR1 and CDR2 (germline): MDHEN, SYDVKM.

The chain uses TRBV7-9 and TRBJ2-7; 7 nucleotides match TRBD1. Germline lookup yields CDR1 SEHNR and CDR2 FQNEAQ (reference sequence). The CDR3 is 15 amino acids. J was trimmed by 0 bases and V by 7 bases; bases with no gene match: 9. The CDR3 DNA sequence: TGTGCCAGCACCCCAGCTCGGGACAGCTCCTACGAGCAGTACTTC. Amino acid sequence: CASTPARDSSYEQYF.